This TCR beta chain was sequenced in a study of blood T cells in healthy people across ages. Whole-study results and caveats: Donor CMV status was unknown, possibly confounding expanded clonotype changes.

It was with a sample-barcoded 5' primer and a J-beta primer mix that a second PCR of roughly 6 to 11 cycles was run. Each CDR3 protein gets one entry after TCRdb re-called the 5' RACE reads with MiXCR. The repertoire has fewer than 1.5 million distinct CDR3 sequences, approximately 40% of them found once; the top ten carry less than 8%. As to this clonotype: What it binds is unknown.

The specimen was blood. The TCR comes from a woman younger than 35 in good health.

In DNA form, the CDR3 reads TGCAGTGCCCCGGACAGGTCCGGAAACACCATATATTTT. Amino acid sequence: CSAPDRSGNTIYF. The V and J genes are TRBV20-1 and TRBJ1-3; 7 bases align to TRBD1. V was pared by 6 bases and J by 4 bases, with 6 bases of the junction left unmatched. The V gene's germline CDR1 is DFQATT and CDR2 SNEGSKA (reference sequence). The CDR3 extends over 13 amino acids.